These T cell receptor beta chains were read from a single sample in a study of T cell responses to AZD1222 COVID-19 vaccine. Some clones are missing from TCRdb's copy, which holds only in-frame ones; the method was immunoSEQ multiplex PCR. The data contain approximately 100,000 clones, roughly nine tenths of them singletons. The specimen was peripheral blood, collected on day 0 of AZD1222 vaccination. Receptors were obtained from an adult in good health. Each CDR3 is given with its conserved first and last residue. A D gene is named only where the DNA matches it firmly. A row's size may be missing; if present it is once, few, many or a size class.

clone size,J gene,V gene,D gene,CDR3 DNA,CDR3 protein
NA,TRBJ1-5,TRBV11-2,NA,TGTGCCAGCAGCTTAGTCAGTAGTCAGCCCCAGCATTTT,CASSLVSSQPQHF
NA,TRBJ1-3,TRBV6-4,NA,TGTGCCACGGCACGGGAGAACGGAAACACCATATATTTT,CATARENGNTIYF
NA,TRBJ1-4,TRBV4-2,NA,TGTGCCAGCAGCCAAGATGCCGGCACCCCGGACGAAAAACTGTTTTTT,CASSQDAGTPDEKLFF
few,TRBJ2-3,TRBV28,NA,TGTGCCAGCAGTTTGGGGACTAGCACAGATACGCAGTATTTT,CASSLGTSTDTQYF
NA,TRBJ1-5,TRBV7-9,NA,TGTGCCAGCAGCTCCGCCGGTCGGGGGCCGGAGAGCAATCAGCCCCAGCATTTT,CASSSAGRGPESNQPQHF
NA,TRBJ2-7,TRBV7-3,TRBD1,TGTGCCAGCAGCCCAGAGGGGACAGGGAACTACGAGCAGTACTTC,CASSPEGTGNYEQYF
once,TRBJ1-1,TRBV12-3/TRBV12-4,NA,TGTGCCAGCAGGCCTCGGGGCACTGAAGCTTTCTTT,CASRPRGTEAFF
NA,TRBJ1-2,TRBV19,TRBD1,TGTGCCAGTAGGGACAGGAACTATGGCTACACCTTC,CASRDRNYGYTF
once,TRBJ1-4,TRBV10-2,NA,TGCGCCAGCAGTGAGTCGATCATCGGGGGCAGGTTT,CASSESIIGGRF
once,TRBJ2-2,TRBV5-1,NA,TGCGCCACCCCCTCGAACACCGGGGAGCTGTTTTTT,CATPSNTGELFF
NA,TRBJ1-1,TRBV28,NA,TGTGCCAGCAGTTCTCCCCCAGTTCGTATAAATATGAACACTGAAGCTTTCTTT,CASSSPPVRINMNTEAFF
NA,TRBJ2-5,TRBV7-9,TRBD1,TGTGCCAGCAGCTTCCGACAGGGGGATCCGGGGGAGACCCAGTACTTC,CASSFRQGDPGETQYF
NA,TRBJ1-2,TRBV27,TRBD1,TGTGCCAGCAGTTTGTTTCAGGGGGCGTCTCGCGGCTACACCTTC,CASSLFQGASRGYTF
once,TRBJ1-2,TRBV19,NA,TGTGCCACCCTCGCCGCAGGGGAGTGGGGCTATGGCTACACCTTC,CATLAAGEWGYGYTF
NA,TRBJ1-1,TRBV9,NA,TGTGCCAGCAGCGTAGAGGAGGGGAGGAGCACTGAAGCTTTCTTT,CASSVEEGRSTEAFF
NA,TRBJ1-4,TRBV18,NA,TGTGCCAGCTCACCATGGCAAACTAATGAAAAACTGTTTTTT,CASSPWQTNEKLFF
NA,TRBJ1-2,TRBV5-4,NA,TGTGCCAGCAGCTTGAACTATGGCTACACCTTC,CASSLNYGYTF
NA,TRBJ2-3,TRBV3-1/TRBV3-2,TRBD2,TGTGCCAGCAGCCACTGGCGCGGGAGACACACAGATACGCAGTATTTT,CASSHWRGRHTDTQYF
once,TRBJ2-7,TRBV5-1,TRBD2,TGCGCCAGCAGCCGCGGGGTAGCGGGAGTTTTGTCCGAGCAGTACTTC,CASSRGVAGVLSEQYF
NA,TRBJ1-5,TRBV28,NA,TGTGCCAGCAGCTATGATAGCAATCAGCCCCAGCATTTT,CASSYDSNQPQHF
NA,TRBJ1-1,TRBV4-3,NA,TGCGCCAGCAGCCAAGATGCGGACACTGAAGCTTTCTTT,CASSQDADTEAFF
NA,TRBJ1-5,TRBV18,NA,TGTGCCAGCTCACCAGCTCAGGTTAGCAATCAGCCCCAGCATTTT,CASSPAQVSNQPQHF
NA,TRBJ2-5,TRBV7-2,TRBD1,TGTGCCAGCAGCTTAGCGTTAGGGGGCGCTTGGGAGACCCAGTACTTC,CASSLALGGAWETQYF
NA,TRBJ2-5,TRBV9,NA,TGTGCCAGCAGCGTAGGGGGTCGTCCCGTGGGGGCCCAGTACTTC,CASSVGGRPVGAQYF
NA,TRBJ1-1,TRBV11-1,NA,TGTGCCAGCAGGTTCAGCACTTTAAACACTGAAGCTTTCTTT,CASRFSTLNTEAFF